This T cell receptor beta chain appears in the sequencing data of a study of T cell changes during pregnancy in multiple sclerosis. Assay: immunoSEQ multiplex PCR; the TCRdb copy retains only in-frame clones and omits some. The profile shows about 32,000 clones, under 95% of them singletons. The CDR3 loop spans 15 amino acids. Germline V lookup: CDR1 LNHNV, CDR2 YYDKDF (reference sequence). The V and J ends lost 5 bases and 5 bases, in that order; junction bases with no gene match: 9. This clone was seen more than once but under ten times. The sample was CD4+ T cells from peripheral blood mononuclear cells, taken in the second trimester of pregnancy. This clonotype was obtained from a female donor with multiple sclerosis, enrolled in a pregnancy study. The chain carries TRBV15 and TRBJ2-7; TRBD2 agrees at 10 bases. CDR3 coding DNA: TGTGCCACCAGCTCGTTAGCGGGAGGTTTGCACGAGCAGTACTTC. It yields the protein CATSSLAGGLHEQYF.